What follows describes a single T cell receptor beta chain. Trimming shortened V by 2 bases and J by 2 bases, and 6 bases separated the two germline ends. Germline V CDR1 and CDR2: MDHEN, SYDVKM. The CDR3 loop spans 14 amino acids. The record originates from a study of blood T cell repertoires in COVID-19. Background on the study: Some COVID-19 samples were acute and others convalescent; all came from the United States, Italy and Spain. The analysed material was cDNA or gDNA that came from T cells, B-cell-depleted T cells, or PBMCs.

The study recruited people aged about 18 to 95 years across about two dozen US areas. Study processing details: Reference gene primers were amplified, and this amplification served to estimate nucleated cell counts. The repertoire was sequenced with immunoSEQ multiplex PCR; TCRdb's copy has only in-frame clones and lacks some. Clonal size and the V and J genes are those of that table, whereas D and trimming came from the DNA. Among under 200,000 clones listed, around 84% were seen once. The chain has TRBV28 and TRBJ1-4; a weak D match, TRBD1 (5 bases). This receptor was obtained from a woman aged 50 to 65 who had recovered from COVID-19. The sample comprised PBMCs or T cells enriched from blood (not recorded which). The CDR3 region is CASSLPGTNEKLFF. Here the CDR3 DNA reads TGTGCCAGCAGTTTACCAGGGACTAATGAAAAACTGTTTTTT.